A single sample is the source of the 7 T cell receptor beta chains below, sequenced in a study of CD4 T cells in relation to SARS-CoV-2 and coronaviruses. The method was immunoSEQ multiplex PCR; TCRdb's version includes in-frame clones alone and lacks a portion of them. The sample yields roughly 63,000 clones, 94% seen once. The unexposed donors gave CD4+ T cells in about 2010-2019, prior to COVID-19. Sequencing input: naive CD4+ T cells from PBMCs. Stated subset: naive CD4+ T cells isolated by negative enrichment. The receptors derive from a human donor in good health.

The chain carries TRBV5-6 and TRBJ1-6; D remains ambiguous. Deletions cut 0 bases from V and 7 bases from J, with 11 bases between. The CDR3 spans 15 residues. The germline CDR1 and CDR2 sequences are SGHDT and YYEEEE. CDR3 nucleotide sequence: TGTGCCAGCAGCTTGGGGTGGCAGCTAAATTCACCCCTCCACTTT. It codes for CASSLGWQLNSPLHF.

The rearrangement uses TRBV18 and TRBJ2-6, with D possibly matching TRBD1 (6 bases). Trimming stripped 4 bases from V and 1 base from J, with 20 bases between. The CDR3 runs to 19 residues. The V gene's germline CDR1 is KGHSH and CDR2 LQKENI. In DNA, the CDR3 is TGTGCCAGCTCACTTTTTTTTGACAGGAAAGATTCTGGGGCCAACGTCCTGACTTTC. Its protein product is CASSLFFDRKDSGANVLTF.

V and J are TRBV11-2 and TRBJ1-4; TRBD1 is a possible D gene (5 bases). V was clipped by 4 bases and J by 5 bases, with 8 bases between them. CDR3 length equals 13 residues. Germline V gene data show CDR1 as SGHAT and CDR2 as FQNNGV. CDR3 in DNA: TGTGCCAGCAGCTCTGACAGAAATGAAAAACTGTTTTTT. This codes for CASSSDRNEKLFF.

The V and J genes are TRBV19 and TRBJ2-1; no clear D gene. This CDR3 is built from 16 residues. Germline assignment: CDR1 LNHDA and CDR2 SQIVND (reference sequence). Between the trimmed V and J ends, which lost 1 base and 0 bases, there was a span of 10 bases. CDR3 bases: TGTGCCAGTAGTATAGGTCTGGGTCGCTCCTACAATGAGCAGTTCTTC. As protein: CASSIGLGRSYNEQFF.

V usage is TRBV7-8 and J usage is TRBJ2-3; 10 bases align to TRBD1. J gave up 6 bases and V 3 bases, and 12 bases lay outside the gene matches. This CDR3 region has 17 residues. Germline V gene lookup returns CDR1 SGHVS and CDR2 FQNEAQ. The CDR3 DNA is TGTGCCAGCAGCTTGTCCCGACAGGGGGCCATTGTGGATACGCAGTATTTT. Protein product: CASSLSRQGAIVDTQYF.

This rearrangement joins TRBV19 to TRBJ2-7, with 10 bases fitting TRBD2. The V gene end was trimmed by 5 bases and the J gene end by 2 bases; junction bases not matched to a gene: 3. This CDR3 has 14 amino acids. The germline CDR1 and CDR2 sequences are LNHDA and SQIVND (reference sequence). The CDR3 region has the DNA TGTGCCAGTAGTGGACTAGCGGCCCCCTACGAGCAGTACTTC. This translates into CASSGLAAPYEQYF.

Here the CDR3 reads CASSYLGLADNEQFF. As DNA, the CDR3 is TGTGCCAGCAGTTACCTTGGACTAGCGGACAATGAGCAGTTCTTC. V is TRBV6-5 and J is TRBJ2-1, with 10 bases identical to TRBD2. Germline CDR1 is MNHEY and CDR2 is SVGAGI. V was pared by 2 bases and J by 5 bases, with 3 bases of the junction left unmatched. The CDR3 totals 15 residues.